This TCR beta chain emerged from a study of CD8+ T cells in alopecia areata. The study's findings and limits: Sequenced scalp T cells also include alphabeta T cells resident in normal skin.

This clone was recorded a few times. Its antigen is not known. Sorting of CD4+ cells into CD25+CD127- cells (for about five patients) was performed. Germline CDR1 is SQVTM and CDR2 is ANQGSEA. V lost 6 bases and J lost 6; bases outside the gene matches: 3. This CDR3 has 12 residues. After isolation, RNA underwent reverse transcription to generate cDNA as the sequencing template. The repertoire was sequenced with immunoSEQ multiplex PCR; TCRdb's copy has only in-frame clones and lacks some. The sample records approximately 40,000 clones, 45% to 55% being singletons. The origin of this receptor is a human donor with alopecia areata. Material for sequencing was CD4+ Tregs sorted from blood. V is TRBV29-1 and J is TRBJ2-7, with 12 bases matching TRBD2. CDR3 residues: CSVTSGSVEQYF. The CDR3 region has the DNA TGCAGCGTGACTAGCGGGAGTGTCGAGCAGTACTTC.